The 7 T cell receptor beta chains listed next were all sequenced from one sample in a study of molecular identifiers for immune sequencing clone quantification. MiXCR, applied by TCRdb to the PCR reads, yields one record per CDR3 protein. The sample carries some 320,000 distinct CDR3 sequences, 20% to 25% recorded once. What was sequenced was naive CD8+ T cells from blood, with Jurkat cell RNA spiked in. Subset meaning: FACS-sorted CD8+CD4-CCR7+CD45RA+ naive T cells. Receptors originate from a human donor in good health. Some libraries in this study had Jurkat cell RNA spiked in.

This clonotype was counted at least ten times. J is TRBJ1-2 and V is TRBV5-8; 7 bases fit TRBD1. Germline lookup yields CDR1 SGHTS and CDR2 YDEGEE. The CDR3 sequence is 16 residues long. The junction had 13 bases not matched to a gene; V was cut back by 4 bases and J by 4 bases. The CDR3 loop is CASSPLGRGLSYGYTF. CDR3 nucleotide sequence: TGTGCCAGCAGCCCCTTGGGGAGGGGGCTGAGCTATGGCTACACCTTC.

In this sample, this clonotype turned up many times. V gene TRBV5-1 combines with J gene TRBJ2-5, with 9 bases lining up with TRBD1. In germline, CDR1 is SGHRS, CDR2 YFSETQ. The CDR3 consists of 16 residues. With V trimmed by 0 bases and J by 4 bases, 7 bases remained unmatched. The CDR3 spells CASSLGTQGALETQYF. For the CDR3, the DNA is TGCGCCAGCAGCTTGGGGACACAGGGGGCTTTAGAGACCCAGTACTTC.

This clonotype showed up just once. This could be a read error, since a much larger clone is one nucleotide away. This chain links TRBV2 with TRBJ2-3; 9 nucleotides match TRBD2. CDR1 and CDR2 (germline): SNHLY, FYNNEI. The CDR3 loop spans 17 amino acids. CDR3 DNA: TGTGCCTGCAGTCCAGAGGCCGGGACTAGCCCCACAGATACGCAGTATTTT. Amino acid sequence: CACSPEAGTSPTDTQYF.

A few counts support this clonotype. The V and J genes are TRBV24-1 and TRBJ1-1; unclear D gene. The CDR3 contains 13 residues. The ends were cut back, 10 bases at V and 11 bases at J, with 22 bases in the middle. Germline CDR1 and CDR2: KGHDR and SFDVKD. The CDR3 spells CATRPAGGFEAFF. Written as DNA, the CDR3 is TGTGCCACGCGGCCGGCAGGAGGCTTTGAGGCTTTCTTT.

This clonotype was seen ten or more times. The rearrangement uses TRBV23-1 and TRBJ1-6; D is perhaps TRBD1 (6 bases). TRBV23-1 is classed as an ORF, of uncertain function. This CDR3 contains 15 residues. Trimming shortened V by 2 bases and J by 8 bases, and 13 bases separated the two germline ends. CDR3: CASSQIGTPDSPLHF. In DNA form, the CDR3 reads TGCGCCAGCAGTCAAATCGGGACACCCGATTCACCCCTCCACTTT.

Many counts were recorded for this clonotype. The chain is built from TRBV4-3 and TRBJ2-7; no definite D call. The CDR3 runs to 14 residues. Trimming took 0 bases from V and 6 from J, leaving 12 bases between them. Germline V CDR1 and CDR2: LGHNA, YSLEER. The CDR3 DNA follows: TGCGCCAGCAGCCAAGATACCATGACGATCGAGCAGTACTTC. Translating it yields CASSQDTMTIEQYF.

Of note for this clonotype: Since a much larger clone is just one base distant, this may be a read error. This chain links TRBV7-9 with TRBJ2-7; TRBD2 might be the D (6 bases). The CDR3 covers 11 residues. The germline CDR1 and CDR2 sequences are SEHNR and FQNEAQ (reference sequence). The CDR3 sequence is CASSLLSGLLF. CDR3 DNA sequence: TGTGCCAGCAGCTTACTCAGCGGACTACTCTTT.